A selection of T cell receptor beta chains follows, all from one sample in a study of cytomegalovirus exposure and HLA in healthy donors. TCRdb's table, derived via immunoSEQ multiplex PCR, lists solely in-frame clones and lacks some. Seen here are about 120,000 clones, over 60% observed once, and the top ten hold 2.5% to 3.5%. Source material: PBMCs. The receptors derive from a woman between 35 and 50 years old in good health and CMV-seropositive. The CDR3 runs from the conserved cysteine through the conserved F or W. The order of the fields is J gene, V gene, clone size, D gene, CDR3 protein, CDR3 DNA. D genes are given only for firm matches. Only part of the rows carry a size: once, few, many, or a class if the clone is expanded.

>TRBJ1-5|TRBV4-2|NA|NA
CASSQEGREDQPQHF
TGTGCCAGCAGCCAAGAGGGCAGGGAAGATCAGCCCCAGCATTTT
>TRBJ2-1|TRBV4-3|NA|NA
CASSQSRGREQFF
TGCGCCAGCAGCCAATCCCGTGGGAGAGAGCAGTTCTTC
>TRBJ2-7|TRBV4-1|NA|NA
CASSQDTRGSYEQYF
TGCGCCAGCAGCCAAGATACAAGGGGGTCCTACGAGCAGTACTTC
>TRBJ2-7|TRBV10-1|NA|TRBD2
CATPTSGREYYEQYF
TGCGCCACTCCAACTAGCGGGAGAGAGTACTACGAGCAGTACTTC
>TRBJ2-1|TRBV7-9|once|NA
CASSEGLYNEQFF
TGTGCCAGCAGCGAAGGACTATACAATGAGCAGTTCTTC
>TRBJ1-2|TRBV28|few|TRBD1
CASLGQSHGYTF
TGTGCCAGCTTGGGACAGTCCCATGGCTACACCTTC
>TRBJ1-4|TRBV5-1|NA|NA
CASSPETATNEKLFF
TGCGCCAGCAGCCCCGAGACAGCAACTAATGAAAAACTGTTTTTT
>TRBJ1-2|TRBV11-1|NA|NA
CASSSPIDGYTF
TGTGCCAGCAGCTCCCCGATAGATGGCTACACCTTC
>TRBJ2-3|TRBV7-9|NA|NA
CASSLLAGDTQYF
TGTGCCAGCAGCCTACTGGCGGGGGATACGCAGTATTTT
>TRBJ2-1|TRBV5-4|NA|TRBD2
CASRGSGDGGPIPNEQFF
TGTGCCAGCAGGGGTAGCGGGGACGGCGGGCCCATCCCCAATGAGCAGTTCTTC
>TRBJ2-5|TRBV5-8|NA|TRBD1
CASPQGLQETQYF
TGTGCCAGTCCACAGGGGCTTCAAGAGACCCAGTACTTC
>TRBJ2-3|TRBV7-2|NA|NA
CASSPLQEGPGEADTQYF
TGTGCCAGCAGCCCCCTTCAAGAGGGTCCGGGAGAGGCAGATACGCAGTATTTT
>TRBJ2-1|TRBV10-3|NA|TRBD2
CAISRTSGSDEQFF
TGTGCCATCAGCCGGACTAGCGGGAGCGATGAGCAGTTCTTC
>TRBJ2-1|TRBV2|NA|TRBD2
CATRLADNEQFF
TGTGCCACCCGACTAGCGGACAATGAGCAGTTCTTC
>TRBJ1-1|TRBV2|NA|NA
CASSEARRGEAFF
TGTGCCAGCAGTGAAGCGCGAAGGGGTGAAGCTTTCTTT
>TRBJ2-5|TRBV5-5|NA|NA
CASSSIDLAAQYF
TGTGCCAGCAGCTCCATCGACCTGGCGGCCCAGTACTTC
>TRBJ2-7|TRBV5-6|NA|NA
CASSLASSVNYEQYF
TGTGCCAGCAGCTTGGCCTCAAGCGTGAATTACGAGCAGTACTTC
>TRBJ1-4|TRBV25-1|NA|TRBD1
CASVGDRGNEKLFF
TGTGCCAGCGTGGGGGACAGGGGTAATGAAAAACTGTTTTTT
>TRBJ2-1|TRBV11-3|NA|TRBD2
CASSSIAGAGNEQFF
TGTGCCAGCAGCTCAATAGCGGGAGCGGGTAATGAGCAGTTCTTC
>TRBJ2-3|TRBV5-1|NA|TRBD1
CASSSGQGTDTQYF
TGCGCCAGCAGCTCGGGACAGGGCACAGATACGCAGTATTTT
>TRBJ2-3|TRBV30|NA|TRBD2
CAWMALAGAGETDTQYF
TGTGCCTGGATGGCACTAGCGGGAGCCGGGGAGACAGATACGCAGTATTTT
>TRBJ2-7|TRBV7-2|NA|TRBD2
CASSLGTSGRPRGEQYF
TGTGCCAGCAGCTTAGGGACTAGCGGGAGGCCCCGGGGGGAGCAGTACTTC
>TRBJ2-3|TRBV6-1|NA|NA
CASAQGPSTDTQYF
TGTGCCAGTGCCCAGGGTCCTAGCACAGATACGCAGTATTTT
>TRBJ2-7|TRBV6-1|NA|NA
CAILQATGAGEQYF
TGTGCCATCCTCCAGGCAACAGGAGCGGGCGAGCAGTACTTC
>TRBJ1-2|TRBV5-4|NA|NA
CASSLQGILYGYTF
TGTGCCAGCAGCTTGCAGGGGATCCTTTATGGCTACACCTTC
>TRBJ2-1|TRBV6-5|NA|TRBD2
CASSYAGTRHNEQFF
TGTGCCAGCAGTTACGCCGGGACTAGACACAATGAGCAGTTCTTC
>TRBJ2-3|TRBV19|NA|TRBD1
CASSTGGTQYF
TGTGCCAGTAGCACAGGGGGAACGCAGTATTTT
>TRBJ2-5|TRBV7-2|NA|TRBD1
CASSLPGQGGETQYF
TGTGCCAGCAGCCTACCGGGACAGGGCGGAGAGACCCAGTACTTC
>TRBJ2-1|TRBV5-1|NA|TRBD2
CASSLSGRKDEQFF
TGCGCCAGCAGCTTGAGCGGGAGAAAAGATGAGCAGTTCTTC
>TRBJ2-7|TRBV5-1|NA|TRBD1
CASSSPEVRTGNPYEQYF
TGCGCCAGCAGTTCTCCCGAAGTTCGGACAGGCAATCCCTACGAGCAGTACTTC
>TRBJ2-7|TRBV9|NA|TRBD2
CASSASLAAGSEQYF
TGTGCCAGCAGCGCCTCGCTAGCGGCCGGCTCCGAGCAGTACTTC
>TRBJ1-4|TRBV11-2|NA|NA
CASSLRGTSNEKLFF
TGTGCCAGCAGCTTACGTGGGACAAGTAATGAAAAACTGTTTTTT
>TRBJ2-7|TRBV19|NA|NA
CATGGGRGEQYF
TGTGCCACTGGCGGGGGCCGTGGCGAGCAGTACTTC
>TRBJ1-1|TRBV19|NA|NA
CATTRAFGTEAFF
TGTGCCACTACTAGGGCCTTCGGCACTGAAGCTTTCTTT
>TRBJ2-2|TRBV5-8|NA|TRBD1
CASSLVQGANTGELFF
TGTGCCAGCAGCTTGGTACAGGGGGCGAACACCGGGGAGCTGTTTTTT
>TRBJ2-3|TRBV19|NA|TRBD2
CASSPLRSGRITDTQYF
TGTGCCAGTAGTCCCCTGAGAAGCGGGAGAATAACAGATACGCAGTATTTT
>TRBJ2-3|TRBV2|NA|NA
CASTRDYTDTQYF
TGTGCCAGCACTCGGGATTACACAGATACGCAGTATTTT
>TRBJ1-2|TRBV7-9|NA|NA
CASSPRQPNYGYTF
TGTGCCAGCAGCCCCCGACAGCCAAACTATGGCTACACCTTC
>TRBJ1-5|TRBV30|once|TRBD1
CAWSEDRGYQPQHF
TGTGCCTGGAGTGAGGACAGGGGGTATCAGCCCCAGCATTTT
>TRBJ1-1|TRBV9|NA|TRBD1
CASSKSGQPNTEAFF
TGTGCCAGCAGTAAATCGGGACAGCCGAACACTGAAGCTTTCTTT
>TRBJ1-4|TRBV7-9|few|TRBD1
CASSLRDRGPEKLFF
TGTGCCAGCAGCTTACGGGACAGGGGGCCAGAAAAACTGTTTTTT
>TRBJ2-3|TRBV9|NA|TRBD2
CASSLGTTTDTQYF
TGTGCCAGCAGCTTGGGGACTACAACAGATACGCAGTATTTT
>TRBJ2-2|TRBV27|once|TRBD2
CASSASGTSGGLFF
TGTGCCAGCAGTGCCTCCGGGACTAGCGGGGGGCTGTTTTTT
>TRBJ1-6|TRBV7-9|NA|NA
CASLETADSPLHF
TGTGCCAGCTTGGAGACAGCTGATTCACCCCTCCACTTT
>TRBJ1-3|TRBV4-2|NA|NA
CASSQDMRSSGGNTIYF
TGTGCCAGCAGCCAAGATATGCGCAGCAGCGGTGGAAACACCATATATTTT
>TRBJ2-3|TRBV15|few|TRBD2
CATSRVLAGDTQYF
TGTGCCACCAGCAGGGTACTAGCGGGAGATACGCAGTATTTT
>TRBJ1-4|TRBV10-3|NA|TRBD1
CAISAGQGAAATNEKLFF
TGTGCCATCAGTGCGGGACAGGGGGCTGCAGCAACTAATGAAAAACTGTTTTTT
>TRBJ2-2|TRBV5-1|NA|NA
CASRSRGPRPGELFF
TGCGCCAGCAGATCCCGTGGCCCCAGGCCCGGGGAGCTGTTTTTT
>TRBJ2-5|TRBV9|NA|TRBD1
CASSPRTGGLETQYF
TGTGCCAGCAGCCCACGGACAGGGGGCCTTGAGACCCAGTACTTC
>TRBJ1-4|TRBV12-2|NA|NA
CASRPGHFCSEKLFF
TGTGCAAGTCGACCCGGACATTTCTGTTCGGAAAAACTGTTTTTT
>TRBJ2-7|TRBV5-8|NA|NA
CASSLETGLGVSYEQYF
TGTGCCAGCAGCTTGGAGACAGGATTAGGGGTCTCCTACGAGCAGTACTTC
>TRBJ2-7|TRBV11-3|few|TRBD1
CASSPRGRYEQYF
TGTGCCAGCAGCCCCAGGGGGCGGTACGAGCAGTACTTC
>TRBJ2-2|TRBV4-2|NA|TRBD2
CASSQDRGRAAGELFF
TGTGCCAGCAGCCAAGATCGTGGGAGGGCCGCCGGGGAGCTGTTTTTT
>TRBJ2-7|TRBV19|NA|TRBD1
CASRTSGGTGISEQYF
TGTGCCAGTAGGACGTCCGGTGGGACAGGGATTAGCGAGCAGTACTTC
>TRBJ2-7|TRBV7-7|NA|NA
CASSPGLGGEQYF
TGTGCTAGCAGCCCCGGACTCGGTGGAGAGCAGTACTTC